This entry features one T cell receptor (beta chain) sequence. Its target is unknown. This record belongs to a study of T cell responses to AZD1222 COVID-19 vaccine. Study-level findings and limits: There were vaccine-associated CD4 TCRs across spike, dominant at 160-218 and 743-854. With two AZD1222 doses given, Spike-specific TCR breadth and depth both rose.

Produced via immunoSEQ multiplex PCR; TCRdb's table is partial and in-frame only. The sample includes 40,000 to 50,000 clones, approximately 88% of them seen just once. V lost 4 bases and J 4 bases, leaving 27 bases between the germline ends. Germline lookup yields CDR1 SGHRS and CDR2 YFSETQ. This CDR3 has 19 amino acids. The clonotype originates from an adult who received the AZD1222 COVID-19 vaccine. The material sequenced was peripheral blood, taken 28 days after the second AZD1222 dose. V and J are TRBV5-1 and TRBJ1-5, with D possibly being TRBD1 (5 bases). The CDR3 loop reads CASSPGSIGKSGDNQPQHF. The CDR3 DNA reads as TGCGCCAGCAGCCCTGGTTCAATCGGGAAATCGGGGGATAATCAGCCCCAGCATTTT.